The source of this T cell receptor beta chain is a study of blood T cells in healthy people across ages. The CDR3 runs to 15 residues. V dropped 5 bases and J dropped 0 bases, with 14 bases sitting between them. Germline values: CDR1 MNHNY, CDR2 SVGAGI (reference sequence). Remarks on this clonotype: Its antigen is not identified.

The use of a sample-barcoded 5' primer and a J-beta primer mix characterized a second PCR of roughly 6 to 12 cycles. One entry per CDR3 protein, called by TCRdb with MiXCR from the 5' RACE reads. The sample consists of some 1,500,000 distinct CDR3 sequences, approximately 43% of them appearing once. Study findings and constraints: As age increased, TCR beta diversity per million T cells fell in a roughly linear fashion.

The specimen sequenced was blood. The receptor was derived from a woman between 18 and 29 years old in good health. The V gene is TRBV6-6, the J gene TRBJ2-7; possibly TRBD1 for D (5 bases). The CDR3, as DNA: TGTGCCAGCAGTACCCCGACAGCCCACTCCTACGAGCAGTACTTC. It encodes CASSTPTAHSYEQYF.